These 9 T cell receptor beta chains share one sample of origin, sequenced in a study of blood T cell repertoires in COVID-19. Profiled with immunoSEQ multiplex PCR; TCRdb holds only in-frame clones, not every one. The sample carries about 300,000 clones, about nine tenths recorded once. The specimen was peripheral blood. These receptors were obtained from a woman aged 30 to 39 with COVID-19, enrolled during active disease.

This sequence joins TRBV19 and TRBJ1-1; 8 bases align to TRBD1. Germline CDR1 and CDR2: LNHDA and SQIVND (reference sequence). The trim removed 7 bases at V and 4 bases at J, leaving 11 bases unmatched. The CDR3 is 15 residues long. The CDR3 DNA reads TGTGCCAGTACCCCCCCCCAGGGGGCCGGCACTGAAGCTTTCTTT. The encoded protein is CASTPPQGAGTEAFF.

The rearrangement joins TRBV21-1 to TRBJ1-6; the DNA was not used to check the table's D call, TRBD1. TRBV21-1 is labeled a pseudogene. The CDR3 totals 19 residues. For the CDR3, the DNA is TGTGCCAGCAGCAAAGAGGGGGACAGGGGCCTATGGCATAATTCACCCCTCCACTTT. Amino acids: CASSKEGDRGLWHNSPLHF.

This clone was found a few times. This chain joins TRBV19 and TRBJ1-1; TRBD1 agrees at 9 bases. The CDR3 totals 15 residues. Germline V gene lookup returns CDR1 LNHDA and CDR2 SQIVND (reference sequence). Trimming removed 3 bases from V and 1 base from J; junction bases left unmatched: 3. The CDR3 bases are TGTGCCAGTAGTATCTTGGGACAGGGGAACACTGAAGCTTTCTTT. It encodes CASSILGQGNTEAFF. The whole variable domain, filled in from reference TRBV19 and TRBJ1-1, reads DGGITQSPKYLFRKEGQNVTLSCEQNLNHDAMYWYRQDPGQGLRLIYYSQIVNDFQKGDIAEGYSVSREKKESFPLTVTSAQKNPTAFYLCASSILGQGNTEAFFGQGTRLTVV.

V is TRBV12-3 or TRBV12-4 and J is TRBJ1-1, with D possibly being TRBD1 (6 bases). V was pared by 7 bases and J by 4 bases, with 13 bases between. This CDR3 contains 13 residues. CDR3: CASTITGSTEAFF. CDR3 nucleotide sequence: TGTGCCAGCACTATTACAGGGTCCACTGAAGCTTTCTTT.

The chain carries TRBV7-9 and TRBJ1-6; 8 bases agree with TRBD1. V trimming: 8 bases; J trimming: 7 bases; junction bases outside the gene matches: 7. Germline-derived CDR1 and CDR2 are SEHNR and FQNEAQ (reference sequence). The CDR3 runs 14 residues. This CDR3 reads CASQSGTGNSPLHF. For the CDR3, the DNA is TGTGCCAGCCAATCCGGGACAGGCAATTCACCCCTCCACTTT.

This chain connects TRBV7-3 to TRBJ2-3, with D possibly being TRBD2 (5 bases). The CDR3 has 13 amino acids. Trimming left V 11 bases short and J 6 bases short, with 18 bases between. Per germline, CDR1 SGHTA and CDR2 FQGTGA. The CDR3 region is CAPHSGPNDTQYF. The CDR3 DNA is TGTGCCCCCCACAGCGGTCCCAATGATACGCAGTATTTT.

The CDR3 spells CASSHQVPYGYTF. The CDR3 DNA sequence: TGTGCCAGCAGCCACCAGGTTCCTTATGGCTACACCTTC. This rearrangement joins TRBV6-5 to TRBJ1-2; D is unclear. CDR1 and CDR2 from the germline V gene are MNHEY and SVGAGI. The CDR3 totals 13 residues. The V and J ends lost 6 bases and 5 bases respectively, with 13 bases between them.

This clone was picked up one time. V usage is TRBV19 and J usage is TRBJ1-2; D remains unclear. Trimming removed 9 bases from V and 4 bases from J, with 21 bases in between. The germline V gene encodes CDR1 LNHDA and CDR2 SQIVND (reference sequence). The CDR3 length is 15 residues. The CDR3 bases are TGTGCCAGCCACCACGGGAGGAATACGGGCTATGGCTACACCTTC. Its protein is CASHHGRNTGYGYTF.

V is TRBV29-1 and J is TRBJ2-7; D not resolved. This CDR3 comprises 13 residues. Per germline, CDR1 SQVTM and CDR2 ANQGSEA. V gave up 0 bases and J gave up 3 bases, with 9 bases separating them. The CDR3 spells CSVEDTDRYEQYF. The CDR3 DNA sequence: TGCAGCGTTGAAGATACAGACCGCTACGAGCAGTACTTC.